A selection of T cell receptor beta chains follows, all from one sample in a study of cytomegalovirus exposure and HLA in healthy donors. Assay used: immunoSEQ multiplex PCR; TCRdb lists only in-frame clones, some missing. This table holds 170,000 or so clones, about 85% found once. Sequencing used PBMCs. All receptors come from a man aged 18-30 years in good health and CMV-seropositive. Both conserved end residues are part of each CDR3. The D gene is left open where the match is weak. Expanded clones are given a class, and other clones once, few, many or no size at all.

v_gene	j_gene	d_gene	abundance	CDR3nt	CDR3aa
TRBV27	TRBJ1-1	TRBD1	.	TGTGCCAGCAGATACACAGGGGTTTTCACTGAAGCTTTCTTT	CASRYTGVFTEAFF
TRBV28	TRBJ1-5	TRBD1	.	TGTGCCAGCAGTCTCCCGCAGGGGGGCAATCAGCCCCAGCATTTT	CASSLPQGGNQPQHF
TRBV4-1	TRBJ2-7	.	.	TGCGCCAGCAGCACCCAACAGGGTCCAGCCTACGAGCAGTACTTC	CASSTQQGPAYEQYF
TRBV10-1	TRBJ2-7	.	.	TGCGCCAGCAGTGAGTCAGGGCCCGGAGGGGAGCAGTACTTC	CASSESGPGGEQYF
TRBV5-1	TRBJ2-5	TRBD2	.	TGCGCCAGCAGCTTCCTAACTAGCGCCCCGCCAGAGACCCAGTACTTC	CASSFLTSAPPETQYF
TRBV6-5	TRBJ2-3	TRBD2	.	TGTGCCAGCAGTTACCGAGCGGGGGGGCGCGGAGATACGCAGTATTTT	CASSYRAGGRGDTQYF
TRBV10-3	TRBJ1-2	.	.	TGTGCCATCAGTGAGTCGCCCGGACGGGGAGCTAACTATGGCTACACCTTC	CAISESPGRGANYGYTF
TRBV2	TRBJ1-1	.	.	TGTGCCAGCAGTGAAAGGGAGGGGTACACTGAAGCTTTCTTT	CASSEREGYTEAFF
TRBV6-1	TRBJ2-2	TRBD2	few	TGTGCCAGCAGTGGCCTAACTAGCGCGAACACCGGGGAGCTGTTTTTT	CASSGLTSANTGELFF
TRBV14	TRBJ2-3	TRBD2	once	TGTGCCAGCAGCCTCCTAGCGGGTTCGGCAGATACGCAGTATTTT	CASSLLAGSADTQYF
TRBV28	TRBJ2-1	.	.	TGTGCCAGCAGTTACGTACAGGGAGGGGAGCAGTTCTTC	CASSYVQGGEQFF
TRBV10-3	TRBJ2-1	TRBD2	.	TGTGCCATCAGTGTATGGGGAGGGCTGGGTGAGCAGTTCTTC	CAISVWGGLGEQFF
TRBV10-3	TRBJ2-7	TRBD2	.	TGTGCCATCAGCCCGGGACTAGCTCTATACGAGCAGTACTTC	CAISPGLALYEQYF
TRBV11-3	TRBJ2-7	TRBD1	.	TGTGCCAGCAGCCCGGGCTTACAGGGGAGCGAGCAGTACTTC	CASSPGLQGSEQYF
TRBV5-1	TRBJ1-1	TRBD1	.	TGCGCCAGCAGCTCCCGGGACAGGGTGAGGACTGAAGCTTTCTTT	CASSSRDRVRTEAFF
TRBV11-2	TRBJ1-1	.	.	TGTGCCAGCAGCCAACCGGCGGGGGCTGCTTTCTTT	CASSQPAGAAFF
TRBV7-8	TRBJ1-1	.	.	TGTGCCAGCAGCTTAGGAGAGGTTAACACTGAAGCTTTCTTT	CASSLGEVNTEAFF
TRBV18	TRBJ1-4	TRBD1	.	TGTGCCAGCTCACTGACAGGGGACAAACTGTTTTTT	CASSLTGDKLFF
TRBV10-1	TRBJ2-2	TRBD1	.	TGCGCCAGCAGTGCGGGACAGGGTGACACCGGGGAGCTGTTTTTT	CASSAGQGDTGELFF
TRBV2	TRBJ2-1	TRBD2	.	TGTGCCAGCAGTGAAGGGACTAGCGGAGTCAATGAGCAGTTCTTC	CASSEGTSGVNEQFF
TRBV5-1	TRBJ2-2	.	.	TGCGCCAGCAGCTTGACAGGGATCTACACCGGGGAGCTGTTTTTT	CASSLTGIYTGELFF
TRBV4-1	TRBJ2-4	.	.	TGCGCCAGCAGCCAAGATATTCTGCTACTTGGAAACATTCAGTACTTC	CASSQDILLLGNIQYF
TRBV7-3	TRBJ1-5	TRBD1	.	TGTGCCAGCCCTACCGGTGGGACAGGGGTCCATAGCAATCAGCCCCAGCATTTT	CASPTGGTGVHSNQPQHF
TRBV6-1	TRBJ2-2	TRBD2	.	TGTGCCAGCAGGGGACTAGCGGGAGGCACCGGGGAGCTGTTTTTT	CASRGLAGGTGELFF
TRBV28	TRBJ1-6	TRBD1	.	TGTGCCAGCAGTGTACCCTTAACAGGGGGGACACCCCTCCACTTT	CASSVPLTGGTPLHF
TRBV27	TRBJ1-5	.	.	TGTGCCAGCCAAAAGGGCTTCGGGGGCAATCAGCCCCAGCATTTT	CASQKGFGGNQPQHF
TRBV7-9	TRBJ2-2	.	.	TGTGCCAGCAGCTTCAGCGGCTCCGCCGGGGAGCTGTTTTTT	CASSFSGSAGELFF
TRBV7-3	TRBJ1-5	TRBD1	few	TGTGCCAGCAGCCATTCAAGGACAGGGAGGCATCAGCCCCAGCATTTT	CASSHSRTGRHQPQHF
TRBV5-1	TRBJ2-5	.	.	TGCGCCAGCAGCTTGTTAGGAGGGGGCCGGGAGACCCAGTACTTC	CASSLLGGGRETQYF
TRBV7-9	TRBJ1-4	.	.	TGTGCCAGCACAATCCTCCAGGGGAACAATGAAAAACTGTTTTTT	CASTILQGNNEKLFF
TRBV9	TRBJ2-7	TRBD2	.	TGTGCCAGCAGCCTGCTAACGGGAGGGGGCGAGCAGTACTTC	CASSLLTGGGEQYF
TRBV2	TRBJ1-2	TRBD1	.	TGTGCCAGCAGCACCAGACAGGGAGAAGGCTACACCTTC	CASSTRQGEGYTF
TRBV23-1	TRBJ2-2	.	.	TGCGCCAGCAGTCAAGGACCGCGGGGGAACACCGGGGAGCTGTTTTTT	CASSQGPRGNTGELFF
TRBV28	TRBJ2-1	.	.	TGTGCCAGCAGCCAGACAGCCAATGAGCAGTTCTTC	CASSQTANEQFF
TRBV6-5	TRBJ1-1	.	.	TGTGCCAGCAGTTCCCGGAACACTGAAGCTTTCTTT	CASSSRNTEAFF
TRBV28	TRBJ2-7	TRBD2	.	TGTGCCAGCAGTTCCCCCGGACTAGCAGGAGAGCAGTACTTC	CASSSPGLAGEQYF
TRBV27	TRBJ2-3	TRBD1	.	TGTGCCAGCAGTTTGCTAGCACAGGGGACAGATACGCAGTATTTT	CASSLLAQGTDTQYF
TRBV9	TRBJ2-1	.	.	TGTGCCAGCTCAGGAGGGGACCCCCCCCAGTCCTACAATGAGCAGTTCTTC	CASSGGDPPQSYNEQFF
TRBV11-3	TRBJ2-7	TRBD2	.	TGTGCCAGCAGCCTAACTAGCGGGGGCTCCTACGAGCAGTACTTC	CASSLTSGGSYEQYF
TRBV28	TRBJ2-7	.	.	TGTGCCAGCAGTTTATTGCTTAGCCGCTACGAGCAGTACTTC	CASSLLLSRYEQYF
TRBV28	TRBJ1-1	.	few	TGTGCCAGCAGCTCTCCGCGGGTAGCTTTCTTT	CASSSPRVAFF
TRBV7-9	TRBJ2-7	TRBD2	.	TGTGCCAGCAGCCCGTGGACTAGCGGGAGCGGTTTAGGATCCTACGAGCAGTACTTC	CASSPWTSGSGLGSYEQYF
TRBV6-5	TRBJ1-5	.	.	TGTGCCAGCAGCCTGGGACACTATAGCAATCAGCCCCAGCATTTT	CASSLGHYSNQPQHF
TRBV6-5	TRBJ2-7	TRBD1	.	TGTGCCAGCAGTTATCGGACAGGGTCAGCCTACGAGCAGTACTTC	CASSYRTGSAYEQYF
TRBV18	TRBJ1-2	.	.	TGTGCCAGCTCACCCGATAGGGGCAAAGGCTACACCTTC	CASSPDRGKGYTF
TRBV28	TRBJ2-7	TRBD1	.	TGTGCCACCTGGACAGGGGGCCTCGAGCAGTACTTC	CATWTGGLEQYF
TRBV6-5	TRBJ1-6	.	.	TGTGCCAGCCGGGTCGGAGTAATGGATAATTCACCCCTCCACTTT	CASRVGVMDNSPLHF
TRBV27	TRBJ2-7	.	.	TGTGCCAGCAGTTTATCGTTCGGGGGAGACCACGAGCAGTACTTC	CASSLSFGGDHEQYF